These 30 T cell receptor beta chains were all obtained from the same sample, sequenced in a study of cytomegalovirus exposure and HLA in healthy donors. With 60 Vbeta and 13 Jbeta primers, the PCR was carried out. The assay was immunoSEQ multiplex PCR, and TCRdb's table has in-frame clones only and misses some. Altogether 150,000 to 200,000 clones are present, roughly two thirds being singletons, with the ten largest covering 2.8%. The sequenced sample was PBMCs. These receptors were taken from a young woman in good health and CMV-seronegative.

Comment on this clone: Mismatch with germline at one junction end may stem from a read error. The chain couples TRBV7-9 to TRBJ2-7, with 7 bases fitting TRBD1. The CDR3 has 13 residues. Germline CDR1 is SEHNR and CDR2 is FQNEAQ (reference sequence). The CDR3 protein is CSSSLDRNYEQYF. DNA for the CDR3: TGTTCCAGCAGCTTGGACAGGAACTACGAGCAGTACTTC.

This clone was picked up a small number of times. The chain combines TRBV15 with TRBJ2-4; TRBD1 agrees at 9 bases. Trimming cost V 9 bases and J 7 bases; bases outside gene matches: 7. The CDR3 extends over 13 amino acids. In germline, CDR1 is LNHNV, CDR2 YYDKDF (reference sequence). The CDR3 sequence is CATQPGQGNIQYF. In DNA, the CDR3 is TGTGCCACTCAACCGGGACAGGGTAACATTCAGTACTTC.

This rearrangement joins TRBV2 to TRBJ2-2, with 7 bases lining up with TRBD1. The CDR3 has 16 amino acids. Germline trimming cut 1 base from V and 5 bases from J; bases unmatched to any gene: 7. Germline values: CDR1 SNHLY, CDR2 FYNNEI. In nucleotides, the CDR3 is TGTGCCAGCAGTGAAGAGGCAGGGGGTTGGACCGGGGAGCTGTTTTTT. It translates to CASSEEAGGWTGELFF. Using reference TRBV2 and TRBJ2-2 for the parts outside the CDR3, the full variable domain is EPEVTQTPSHQVTQMGQEVILRCVPISNHLYFYWYRQILGQKVEFLVSFYNNEISEKSEIFDDQFSVERPDGSNFTLKIRSTKLEDSAMYFCASSEEAGGWTGELFFGEGSRLTVL.

The chain is built from TRBV2 and TRBJ2-1; 7 nucleotides line up with TRBD2. CDR1 is SNHLY, CDR2 FYNNEI, per germline. The CDR3 is 14 amino acids. The V gene end was trimmed by 5 bases and the J gene end by 6 bases; junction bases not matched to a gene: 7. This CDR3 reads CASSPRLASNEQFF. The CDR3 DNA reads TGTGCCAGCAGTCCTAGACTAGCCTCCAATGAGCAGTTCTTC.

The genes are TRBV19 and TRBJ1-6, with TRBD1 as a possible D gene (6 bases). Germline V gene data show CDR1 as LNHDA and CDR2 as SQIVND (reference sequence). V lost 0 bases, J lost 9 bases, and 15 bases lay in between. CDR3 length: 16 residues. CDR3 in DNA: TGTGCCAGTAGTATAGATCACGGGACAATCTCTTCACCCCTCCACTTT. The encoded protein is CASSIDHGTISSPLHF. The full variable domain, with the rest looked up from reference TRBV19 and TRBJ1-6, is DGGITQSPKYLFRKEGQNVTLSCEQNLNHDAMYWYRQDPGQGLRLIYYSQIVNDFQKGDIAEGYSVSREKKESFPLTVTSAQKNPTAFYLCASSIDHGTISSPLHFGNGTRLTVT.

This CDR3 is CASSPSTGNNEQFF. In DNA, the CDR3 is TGTGCCAGCAGCCCATCTACAGGGAACAATGAGCAGTTCTTC. The chain recombines TRBV4-2 with TRBJ2-1, with D perhaps TRBD1 (6 bases). V lost 4 bases and J 5 bases, leaving 12 bases between the germline ends. Germline V lookup: CDR1 LGHNA, CDR2 YNFKEQ. The CDR3 covers 14 residues.

The chain uses TRBV21-1 and TRBJ1-1; TRBD1 reflects the table's D call only, with no check against the DNA. TRBV21-1 is recorded as a pseudogene. The CDR3 consists of 15 residues. The CDR3, as DNA: TGTGCCAGCAGCAAGACGGGACAGTGGAACACTGAAGCTTTCTTT. This encodes CASSKTGQWNTEAFF.

The chain's CDR3 is CASSFRGPIVGYF. CDR3 in DNA: TGTGCCAGCAGCTTTCGGGGTCCGATAGTGGGGTACTTC. V is TRBV9 and J is TRBJ2-7; D is perhaps TRBD2 (5 bases). The V gene lost 4 bases and the J gene lost 12 bases, with 20 bases spanning the gap. The V gene's germline CDR1 is SGDLS and CDR2 YYNGEE. The CDR3 has 13 amino acids. The whole variable domain, remainder taken from reference TRBV9 and TRBJ2-7, is DSGVTQTPKHLITATGQRVTLRCSPRSGDLSVYWYQQSLDQGLQFLIQYYNGEERAKGNILERFSAQQFPDLHSELNLSSLELGDSALYFCASSFRGPIVGYFGPGTRLTVT.

This sequence joins TRBV5-1 and TRBJ2-6; TRBD1 aligns across 8 bases. Looked up from germline, CDR1 is SGHRS and CDR2 is YFSETQ. V trimming: 3 bases; J trimming: 10 bases; junction bases outside the gene matches: 15. The CDR3 contains 17 residues. CDR3 sequence: CASSSSGTGDWGNVLTF. Here the CDR3 DNA reads TGCGCCAGCAGCTCCTCCGGGACAGGAGACTGGGGGAACGTCCTGACTTTC.

This clone was recorded a few times. The V call is TRBV6-5, the J call TRBJ1-1; 9 nucleotides match TRBD1. CDR1 and CDR2 (germline): MNHEY, SVGAGI. The CDR3 spans 16 residues. J lost 1 base, V lost 4 bases, and 7 bases had no gene match. CDR3 sequence reads: CASSFLQGAPNTEAFF. The CDR3 DNA reads TGTGCCAGCAGTTTCTTACAGGGGGCTCCGAACACTGAAGCTTTCTTT.

This clone was observed a handful of times. The rearrangement joins TRBV27 to TRBJ1-1; TRBD1 matches 8 bases. There are 15 residues in the CDR3. With 5 bases clipped from V and 1 base from J, the junction kept 6 bases outside the gene matches. From germline, CDR1 is MNHEY and CDR2 SMNVEV (reference sequence). The CDR3 DNA reads TGTGCCAGCAGTAAGGACAGGGAACGGAACACTGAAGCTTTCTTT. Encoded protein: CASSKDRERNTEAFF.

The gene calls are TRBV7-9 and TRBJ2-1; TRBD2 agrees at 13 bases. CDR3 length equals 17 residues. CDR1 is SEHNR, CDR2 FQNEAQ, per germline (reference sequence). Losses at the gene ends were 5 bases for V and 6 bases for J; bases not matched to a gene: 10. The CDR3 DNA follows: TGTGCCAGCAGCCTAGGACTAGCGGGGGATGGGGGCAATGAGCAGTTCTTC. Its protein is CASSLGLAGDGGNEQFF. The variable domain in full, completed from reference TRBV7-9 and TRBJ2-1, reads DTGVSQNPRHKITKRGQNVTFRCDPISEHNRLYWYRQTLGQGPEFLTYFQNEAQLEKSRLLSDRFSAERPKGSFSTLEIQRTEQGDSAMYLCASSLGLAGDGGNEQFFGPGTRLTVL.

The rearrangement uses TRBV28 and TRBJ1-1; 11 bases match TRBD1. V was clipped by 6 bases and J by 5 bases; unmatched bases: 11. Germline lookup yields CDR1 MDHEN and CDR2 SYDVKM. CDR3 size: 16 residues. The CDR3 nucleotides are TGTGCCAGCAGACGGGGACAGGGGGTGGTACGGACTGAAGCTTTCTTT. Its translation: CASRRGQGVVRTEAFF.

The chain employs TRBV5-1 and TRBJ2-5, with 7 positions matching TRBD1. The DNA end favors TRBJ2-7, so the J call may be wrong. The CDR3 consists of 12 residues. Germline CDR1 is SGHRS and CDR2 is YFSETQ. The CDR3 nucleotides read TGCGCCAGCAGGGGACAGAACTACGAGCAGTACTTC. This encodes CASRGQNYEQYF.

CDR3 DNA: TGCGCCAGCAGCCAAGATCGCGACTTGAATGGCTACACCTTC. Translating gives CASSQDRDLNGYTF. V usage is TRBV4-1 and J usage is TRBJ1-2; D unclear. Germline V gene lookup returns CDR1 MGHRA and CDR2 YSYEKL. V lost 0 bases and J 6 bases, leaving 11 bases between the germline ends. This CDR3 contains 14 residues.

For the CDR3, the DNA is TGTGCCAGCAGCTTAGAAGGCGGGAGTAACGGGGAGCTGTTTTTT. Protein sequence: CASSLEGGSNGELFF. The V call is TRBV11-2, the J call TRBJ2-2, with 7 bases aligning to TRBD2. This CDR3 spans 15 amino acids. V dropped 0 bases and J dropped 7; count of bases not matched to a gene: 5. Per germline, CDR1 SGHAT and CDR2 FQNNGV.

The rearrangement uses TRBV14 and TRBJ2-5; TRBD1 aligns across 10 bases. The CDR3 consists of 15 residues. The trim removed 4 bases at V and 11 bases at J, leaving 13 bases unmatched. CDR1 is SGHDN and CDR2 is FVKESK in the germline V gene. The CDR3 coding sequence is TGTGCCAGCAGCCGACCGGGACAGGGGAATTGGGAGCAGTACTTC. Translating gives CASSRPGQGNWEQYF.

The genes are TRBV28 and TRBJ1-2; D not certain. V lost 6 bases and J lost 8, with 13 bases in between. This CDR3 contains 12 residues. Germline loops: CDR1 MDHEN, CDR2 SYDVKM. This CDR3 is CASSPNRAGYTF. In DNA, the CDR3 is TGTGCCAGCAGCCCTAACCGAGCGGGCTACACCTTC.

This clone has only one observation. V and J are TRBV5-6 and TRBJ2-5; TRBD1 is a possible D gene (6 bases). The CDR3 has 13 amino acids. The germline CDR1 and CDR2 sequences are SGHDT and YYEEEE. Trimming took 4 bases from V and 5 from J, leaving 12 bases between them. The CDR3 region is CASSRDTRETQYF. The CDR3 coding sequence is TGTGCCAGCAGCAGGGACACTCGGGAGACCCAGTACTTC.

This clone turned up a few times. J is TRBJ1-5 and V is TRBV19, with 7 positions matching TRBD1. V gave up 4 bases and J gave up 1 base; unmatched junction bases: 4. This CDR3 contains 15 residues. The germline CDR1 and CDR2 sequences are LNHDA and SQIVND (reference sequence). The chain's CDR3 is CASSRQGMSNQPQHF. In DNA, the CDR3 is TGTGCCAGTAGTAGACAGGGTATGAGCAATCAGCCCCAGCATTTT.

The chain uses TRBV4-1 and TRBJ1-1; 7 bases agree with TRBD1. The CDR3 totals 15 residues. Germline V lookup: CDR1 MGHRA, CDR2 YSYEKL. Trimming at V came to 4 bases and at J to 1 base, leaving 6 bases not matched to a gene. The CDR3 is CASSRGDRTNTEAFF. The CDR3 coding sequence is TGCGCCAGCAGCCGGGGGGACAGAACGAACACTGAAGCTTTCTTT.

The rearrangement uses TRBV6-6 and TRBJ2-2; TRBD2 might be the D (5 bases). Germline-derived CDR1 and CDR2 are MNHNY and SVGAGI (reference sequence). V gave up 6 bases and J gave up 4 bases, with 9 bases separating them. The CDR3 contains 13 residues. The CDR3 region is CASRKTSTGELFF. In DNA form, the CDR3 reads TGTGCCAGCAGGAAAACTAGCACCGGGGAGCTGTTTTTT.

The chain carries TRBV28 and TRBJ1-3, with D unclear. The CDR3 sequence is 10 residues long. CDR1 and CDR2 (germline): MDHEN, SYDVKM. V was trimmed by 6 bases and J by 8 bases, leaving 5 bases between them. For the CDR3, the DNA is TGTGCCAGCAGGGCAGACACCATATATTTT. Its translation is CASRADTIYF.

The rearrangement uses TRBV5-1 and TRBJ2-3; 8 bases match TRBD1. There are 15 residues in the CDR3. The germline CDR1 and CDR2 sequences are SGHRS and YFSETQ. V was clipped by 10 bases and J by 2 bases; unmatched bases: 12. The CDR3 is CASHTGTGLTDTQYF. DNA of the CDR3: TGCGCCTCACACACCGGGACAGGCCTCACAGATACGCAGTATTTT. Full variable domain (remainder filled in from reference TRBV5-1 and TRBJ2-3): KAGVTQTPRYLIKTRGQQVTLSCSPISGHRSVSWYQQTPGQGLQFLFEYFSETQRNKGNFPGRFSGRQFSNSRSEMNVSTLELGDSALYLCASHTGTGLTDTQYFGPGTRLTVL.

The chain has TRBV30 and TRBJ2-7, with 9 bases that match TRBD1. The CDR3 length is 13 residues. Germline loops: CDR1 GTSNPN, CDR2 SVGIG (reference sequence). The J segment lost 5 bases and the V segment lost 6 bases, leaving 8 bases of the junction unmatched. The CDR3 DNA reads TGTGCCTGCCCGGGACAGGGAGTCCACGAGCAGTACTTC. This codes for CACPGQGVHEQYF.

This chain uses TRBV6-1 with TRBJ1-1; D might be TRBD1 (6 bases). Trimming left V 6 bases short and J 11 bases short, with 16 bases between. Germline CDR1 and CDR2: MNHNS and SASEGT. CDR3 length: 12 amino acids. CDR3 nucleotides: TGTGCCAGCAGGAGGGGGGGAGTGGAGGCTTTCTTT. This sequence encodes CASRRGGVEAFF.

V gene TRBV7-2 combines with J gene TRBJ1-2; D gene ambiguous. CDR1 and CDR2 from the germline V gene are SGHTA and FQGNSA. CDR3 length: 13 residues. V was clipped by 7 bases and J by 6 bases, with 15 bases between them. The CDR3 reads CASTLGGLDGYTF. Written as DNA, the CDR3 is TGTGCCAGCACCCTGGGAGGGCTCGATGGCTACACCTTC.

The chain carries TRBV28 and TRBJ1-3, with 7 bases that match TRBD1. Germline assignment: CDR1 MDHEN and CDR2 SYDVKM. Losses at the gene ends were 5 bases for V and 4 bases for J; bases not matched to a gene: 5. This CDR3 comprises 14 residues. Here the CDR3 reads CASSKTGDGNTIYF. Here the CDR3 DNA reads TGTGCCAGCAGTAAAACAGGGGACGGAAACACCATATATTTT.

The CDR3 nucleotides are TGTGCCAGCAGCTTAGGTCGGACAGGGCGAGGCTACACCTTC. It encodes CASSLGRTGRGYTF. V and J are TRBV11-2 and TRBJ1-2, with TRBD1 matching over 8 bases. The CDR3 runs 14 residues. Germline CDR1 reads SGHAT; CDR2 reads FQNNGV. The junction had 6 bases not matched to a gene; V was cut back by 1 base and J by 8 bases.

The chain employs TRBV6-1 and TRBJ1-2; 10 bases are shared with TRBD1. The V and J ends lost 7 bases and 4 bases, in that order; junction bases with no gene match: 6. CDR3 size: 14 residues. The germline gives CDR1 MNHNS, CDR2 SASEGT. The CDR3 DNA reads TGTGCCAGCACCCAGACAGGGGGCGGCTATGGCTACACCTTC. It codes for CASTQTGGGYGYTF.